This T cell receptor (beta chain) was found in a study of blood T cell repertoires in COVID-19. Study information: Samples of COVID-19 (acute and convalescent) were obtained from the United States, Italy and Spain. T cells, B-cell-depleted T cells, or PBMCs supplied cDNA or gDNA.

This CDR3 has 15 amino acids. Germline CDR1 reads MNHNY; CDR2 reads SVGAGI (reference sequence). The germline V and J ends were trimmed by 5 bases and 5 bases, with 18 bases remaining between them. The table came from immunoSEQ multiplex PCR; TCRdb's copy has only in-frame clones and leaves some out. The sample records about 56,000 clones, roughly nine tenths being singletons. Patients at the Seattle site were enrolled during active infection and followed longitudinally. This chain links TRBV6-6 with TRBJ2-5; perhaps TRBD2 as D (5 bases). This clonotype was obtained from a woman in her sixties or seventies with COVID-19, enrolled during active disease. Sequenced input: peripheral blood. As DNA, the CDR3 is TGTGCCAGCAGTCCTCAGGCGCGGGCTTGGGAGACCCAGTACTTC. Its protein product is CASSPQARAWETQYF.